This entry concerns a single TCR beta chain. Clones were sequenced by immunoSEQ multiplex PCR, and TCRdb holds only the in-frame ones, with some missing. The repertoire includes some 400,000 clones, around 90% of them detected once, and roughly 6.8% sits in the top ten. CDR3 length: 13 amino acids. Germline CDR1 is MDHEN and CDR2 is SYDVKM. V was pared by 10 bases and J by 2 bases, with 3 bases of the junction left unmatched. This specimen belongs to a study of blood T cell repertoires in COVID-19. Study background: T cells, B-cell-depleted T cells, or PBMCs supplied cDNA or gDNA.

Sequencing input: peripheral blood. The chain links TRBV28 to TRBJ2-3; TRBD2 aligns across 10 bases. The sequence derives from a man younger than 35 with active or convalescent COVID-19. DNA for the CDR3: TGTGCCACTAGCGGGGGATACACAGATACGCAGTATTTT. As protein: CATSGGYTDTQYF.